This entry lists 30 T cell receptor beta chains sequenced from one sample in a study of blood T cell repertoires in COVID-19 (TCRdb year 2020). Library construction relied on the immunoSEQ multiplex PCR assay. Imported from immuneACCESS, the table was reduced by TCRdb to in-frame sequences with V and J called. These copies leave out some clones; in studies compared against another copy, an unresolved V gene accounts for under half, and the cause of the remainder is not known. The sample table shows around 300,000 clones, and 90% are seen once. The ten largest clones add up to around 4.5% of the sample. The sample comprised PBMCs or T cells enriched from blood (not recorded which). The receptors stem from a woman aged 18-30 years with acute COVID-19.

Note on this clone: This sample also contains other DNA sequences that code for the same CDR3. V gene TRBV9 combines with J gene TRBJ2-3; D gene ambiguous. From germline, CDR1 is SGDLS and CDR2 YYNGEE. The CDR3 extends over 14 amino acids. The V and J ends lost 2 bases and 0 bases respectively, with 7 bases between them. The CDR3 is CASSVSGSTDTQYF. The CDR3 DNA is TGTGCCAGCAGCGTTTCCGGGAGCACAGATACGCAGTATTTT. The whole variable domain, remainder taken from reference TRBV9 and TRBJ2-3, is DSGVTQTPKHLITATGQRVTLRCSPRSGDLSVYWYQQSLDQGLQFLIQYYNGEERAKGNILERFSAQQFPDLHSELNLSSLELGDSALYFCASSVSGSTDTQYFGPGTRLTVL.

The V call is TRBV11-1, the J call TRBJ2-5; 7 positions match TRBD1. Germline V gives CDR1 SGHAT, CDR2 FQDESV (reference sequence). This CDR3 region has 13 residues. The V gene end was trimmed by 7 bases and the J gene end by 4 bases; junction bases not matched to a gene: 6. The CDR3 spells CASTRGTAETQYF. CDR3 sequence (DNA): TGTGCCAGCACGAGAGGGACAGCAGAGACCCAGTACTTC.

The CDR3 DNA is TGTGCCAGCAGCGAAGGGGGACAGGGGGCCTCGAACACTGAAGCTTTCTTT. Translating it yields CASSEGGQGASNTEAFF. J is TRBJ1-1 and V is TRBV11-2; TRBD1 agrees at 12 bases. This CDR3 is built from 17 residues. Unmatched junction bases numbered 8, after V lost 5 bases and J lost 1 base. CDR1 and CDR2 (germline): SGHAT, FQNNGV.

This clone occurred once. The genes are TRBV19 and TRBJ1-1; possible D gene TRBD1, 5 bases. There are 15 residues in the CDR3. Looked up from germline, CDR1 is LNHDA and CDR2 is SQIVND (reference sequence). Trimming removed 3 bases from V and 1 base from J, with 12 bases in between. As DNA, the CDR3 is TGTGCCAGTAGTATGAGAGGACACTCGAACACTGAAGCTTTCTTT. Its translation is CASSMRGHSNTEAFF.

The DNA for the CDR3 is TGTGCCAGCAGTTATCCAGGGGTGGGCGGCTACACCTTC. Its translation: CASSYPGVGGYTF. This rearrangement joins TRBV12-3 or TRBV12-4 to TRBJ1-2; the D gene is possibly TRBD1 (6 bases). CDR3 length: 13 amino acids. V was cut by 4 bases and J by 8 bases, with 14 bases left in between.

The chain combines TRBV5-1 with TRBJ1-1, with D hard to call. The length of the CDR3 is 12 residues. Between the trimmed V and J ends, which lost 0 bases and 8 bases, there was a span of 8 bases. The germline V gene encodes CDR1 SGHRS and CDR2 YFSETQ. The CDR3 sequence is CASSLAWREAFF. The CDR3 coding sequence is TGCGCCAGCAGCTTGGCCTGGCGGGAAGCTTTCTTT. The whole variable domain, filled in from reference TRBV5-1 and TRBJ1-1, reads KAGVTQTPRYLIKTRGQQVTLSCSPISGHRSVSWYQQTPGQGLQFLFEYFSETQRNKGNFPGRFSGRQFSNSRSEMNVSTLELGDSALYLCASSLAWREAFFGQGTRLTVV.

The chain has TRBV30 and TRBJ1-6, with a weak D call TRBD1 (6 bases). The CDR3 sequence is 13 residues long. In germline, CDR1 is GTSNPN, CDR2 SVGIG (reference sequence). With 5 bases removed from V and 6 bases from J, the gap between germline ends came to 11 bases. The CDR3 DNA follows: TGTGCCTGGGCGGGGGGCAGTAATTCACCCCTCCACTTT. Amino acids: CAWAGGSNSPLHF. Full variable domain (rest looked up from reference TRBV30 and TRBJ1-6): SQTIHQWPATLVQPVGSPLSLECTVEGTSNPNLYWYRQAAGRGLQLLFYSVGIGQISSEVPQNLSASRPQDRQFILSSKKLLLSDSGFYLCAWAGGSNSPLHFGNGTRLTVT.

The chain carries TRBV19 and TRBJ2-2; 9 bases are a match to TRBD2. CDR3 length: 15 amino acids. The V gene end was trimmed by 4 bases and the J gene end by 3 bases; junction bases not matched to a gene: 3. Looked up from germline, CDR1 is LNHDA and CDR2 is SQIVND (reference sequence). CDR3: CASSRREGHTGELFF. The CDR3 DNA reads as TGTGCCAGTAGTAGGCGGGAGGGGCACACCGGGGAGCTGTTTTTT.

This chain connects TRBV12-3 or TRBV12-4 to TRBJ2-1, with D maybe TRBD1 (6 bases). This CDR3 is built from 11 residues. V was pared by 7 bases and J by 11 bases, with 12 bases between. The CDR3 here is CASTGQIQQFF. The DNA of the CDR3 is TGTGCCAGCACCGGACAGATCCAGCAGTTCTTC.

The V call is TRBV5-1, the J call TRBJ2-1; TRBD2 matches 13 bases. V lost 0 bases to trimming and J lost 10 bases; unmatched junction nucleotides: 7. CDR3 size: 16 residues. CDR1 and CDR2 (germline): SGHRS, YFSETQ. The CDR3, as DNA: TGCGCCAGCAGCTTGGTTGGACTAGCGGGAGTAGGCGAGCAGTTCTTC. The encoded protein is CASSLVGLAGVGEQFF.

This chain connects TRBV27 to TRBJ2-2; 8 bases fit TRBD1. Germline lookup yields CDR1 MNHEY and CDR2 SMNVEV (reference sequence). The CDR3 loop spans 15 amino acids. J was trimmed by 4 bases and V by 7 bases; bases with no gene match: 8. The CDR3 reads CASTRQGPLTGELFF. The CDR3 DNA sequence: TGTGCCAGCACACGACAGGGGCCTCTCACCGGGGAGCTGTTTTTT.

Written as DNA, the CDR3 is TGCGCCAGCAGCGTACAGGGGTACGAGCAGTACTTC. Its translation is CASSVQGYEQYF. V usage is TRBV5-1 and J usage is TRBJ2-7, with 7 bases aligning to TRBD1. With 4 bases clipped from V and 4 bases from J, the junction kept 2 bases outside the gene matches. The CDR3 totals 12 residues. Germline CDR1 reads SGHRS; CDR2 reads YFSETQ.

The V call is TRBV27, the J call TRBJ2-1; D is unclear. Germline V gene sequence: CDR1 MNHEY, CDR2 SMNVEV (reference sequence). The CDR3 sequence is 13 residues long. V was trimmed by 3 bases and J by 7 bases, leaving 10 bases between them. CDR3 sequence (DNA): TGTGCCAGCAGTTTGAGCCCTCCTAATGAGCAGTTCTTC. Its translation: CASSLSPPNEQFF.

The chain uses TRBV6-5 and TRBJ2-7, with TRBD2 matching over 10 bases. The J segment lost 2 bases and the V segment lost 6 bases, leaving 7 bases of the junction unmatched. Germline values: CDR1 MNHEY, CDR2 SVGAGI. This CDR3 spans 15 amino acids. The DNA for the CDR3 is TGTGCCAGCAGGACTTTTCTAGCGGGAGCCTACGAGCAGTACTTC. Residues: CASRTFLAGAYEQYF.

The J gene is TRBJ2-3, the V gene TRBV4-2, with D unclear. The CDR3 covers 14 residues. The germline V gene has CDR1 LGHNA and CDR2 YNFKEQ. Trimming removed 1 base at V and 2 bases at J, with 7 bases between. DNA of the CDR3: TGTGCCAGCAGCCAAGGCGGAATCACAGATACGCAGTATTTT. Residues: CASSQGGITDTQYF.

This clone was counted once. The J gene is TRBJ2-1, the V gene TRBV9; TRBD2 matches at 9 bases. Germline CDR1 reads SGDLS; CDR2 reads YYNGEE. V trimming: 4 bases; J trimming: 3 bases; junction bases outside the gene matches: 5. CDR3 length: 15 amino acids. In DNA form, the CDR3 reads TGTGCCAGCAGCTCGCGACTAGCGGTCTACAATGAGCAGTTCTTC. Protein product: CASSSRLAVYNEQFF.

The chain couples TRBV6-5 to TRBJ1-1; D remains ambiguous. V was cut by 5 bases and J by 0 bases, with 7 bases left in between. This CDR3 has 13 amino acids. Germline values: CDR1 MNHEY, CDR2 SVGAGI. CDR3 sequence: CASSIRLNTEAFF. In DNA form, the CDR3 reads TGTGCCAGCAGTATCAGATTGAACACTGAAGCTTTCTTT.

V and J are TRBV5-1 and TRBJ2-1; TRBD2 matches at 12 bases. Germline V gene lookup returns CDR1 SGHRS and CDR2 YFSETQ. V lost 7 bases, J lost 8 bases, and 13 bases stayed unmatched. The CDR3 has 16 amino acids. The CDR3 DNA follows: TGCGCCAGCGGAAAGGGGCTAGCGGGAGGGATGTATGAGCAGTTCTTC. Its protein is CASGKGLAGGMYEQFF.

The chain has TRBV27 and TRBJ2-1, with 8 bases lining up with TRBD2. The J segment lost 0 bases and the V segment lost 5 bases, leaving 3 bases of the junction unmatched. The CDR3 totals 15 residues. CDR1 is MNHEY, CDR2 SMNVEV, per germline (reference sequence). This CDR3 is CASSESGSSYNEQFF. The CDR3 DNA is TGTGCCAGCAGTGAGAGCGGGAGCTCCTACAATGAGCAGTTCTTC.

The chain joins TRBV6-4 to TRBJ1-2; D unclear. Between the trimmed V and J ends, which lost 4 bases and 4 bases, there was a span of 28 bases. The CDR3 runs 19 residues. Germline CDR1 MRHNA, CDR2 SNTAGT. The CDR3 protein is CASSVESLGQAIPFYGYTF. The CDR3 DNA reads TGTGCCAGCAGTGTTGAGTCGCTTGGGCAGGCCATCCCCTTCTATGGCTACACCTTC.

J is TRBJ2-2 and V is TRBV5-1, with TRBD1 identical over 7 bases. Looked up from germline, CDR1 is SGHRS and CDR2 is YFSETQ. The CDR3 is 15 amino acids. Germline trimming cut 3 bases from V and 0 bases from J; bases unmatched to any gene: 2. CDR3 region: CASSSGTANTGELFF. CDR3 DNA sequence: TGCGCCAGCAGCTCCGGGACAGCGAACACCGGGGAGCTGTTTTTT.

The rearrangement links TRBV7-9 to TRBJ1-6, with D unclear. Germline V lookup: CDR1 SEHNR, CDR2 FQNEAQ (reference sequence). Trimming cost V 1 base and J 11 bases, with 6 bases left between them. The CDR3 runs 12 residues. The CDR3 loop reads CASSLGKPPLHF. The CDR3 DNA is TGTGCCAGCAGCTTAGGAAAGCCACCCCTCCACTTT. Full variable domain (missing parts from reference TRBV7-9 and TRBJ1-6): DTGVSQNPRHKITKRGQNVTFRCDPISEHNRLYWYRQTLGQGPEFLTYFQNEAQLEKSRLLSDRFSAERPKGSFSTLEIQRTEQGDSAMYLCASSLGKPPLHFGNGTRLTVT.

The chain recombines TRBV5-4 with TRBJ2-1; 7 bases match TRBD2. Trimming cost V 2 bases and J 0 bases; bases outside gene matches: 5. The CDR3 has 16 residues. Germline V gives CDR1 SGHNT, CDR2 YYREEE (reference sequence). The CDR3 is CASSLRGGSSYNEQFF. The DNA for the CDR3 is TGTGCCAGCAGCTTAAGGGGCGGGAGCTCCTACAATGAGCAGTTCTTC.

In DNA form, the CDR3 reads TGTGCCTGGAGTGTACGCGGGGTACTCTCCTACAATGAGCAGTTCTTC. It is translated as CAWSVRGVLSYNEQFF. V and J are TRBV30 and TRBJ2-1; D is possibly TRBD2 (6 bases). The CDR3 has 16 residues. The V gene lost 0 bases and the J gene lost 0 bases, with 12 bases spanning the gap. Germline CDR1 reads GTSNPN; CDR2 reads SVGIG (reference sequence).

Concerning this clone itself: The sample carries other DNA sequences with the same CDR3. The J gene is TRBJ2-7, the V gene TRBV6-5, with 10 nucleotides matching TRBD1. V dropped 4 bases and J dropped 1; count of bases not matched to a gene: 4. Germline CDR1 MNHEY, CDR2 SVGAGI. The CDR3 is made up of 15 amino acids. CDR3 DNA: TGTGCCAGCAGTTCGCCGGGACAGGGGTCCTACGAGCAGTACTTC. This gives the protein CASSSPGQGSYEQYF.

V and J are TRBV2 and TRBJ1-1; D is unresolved. The CDR3 loop spans 15 amino acids. Germline V gene lookup returns CDR1 SNHLY and CDR2 FYNNEI. V lost 10 bases and J 2 bases, leaving 20 bases between the germline ends. This CDR3 reads CANIYRRETNTEAFF. The CDR3 bases are TGTGCCAACATCTACCGGCGGGAGACCAACACTGAAGCTTTCTTT.

The J gene is TRBJ1-2, the V gene TRBV27; the match to TRBD1 covers 8 bases. With 3 bases clipped from V and 4 bases from J, the junction kept 7 bases outside the gene matches. CDR3 length: 15 residues. The V gene's germline CDR1 is MNHEY and CDR2 SMNVEV (reference sequence). The CDR3 loop is CASSFRLTGGYGYTF. CDR3 bases: TGTGCCAGCAGTTTTAGGCTAACAGGGGGCTATGGCTACACCTTC.

V gene TRBV7-3 combines with J gene TRBJ2-7; TRBD1 matches at 10 bases. CDR1 and CDR2 from the germline V gene are SGHTA and FQGTGA. The V gene end was trimmed by 5 bases and the J gene end by 1 base; junction bases not matched to a gene: 5. The CDR3 loop spans 15 amino acids. The CDR3 region is CASSPGTGVSYEQYF. The CDR3 nucleotides are TGTGCCAGCAGCCCCGGGACAGGGGTATCCTACGAGCAGTACTTC.

V usage is TRBV5-6 and J usage is TRBJ2-3; D gene unclear. CDR1 SGHDT and CDR2 YYEEEE come from the germline V gene. This CDR3 is built from 14 residues. V lost 1 base, J lost 3 bases, and 9 bases lay in between. The CDR3 region is CASSLRQDTDTQYF. CDR3 DNA: TGTGCCAGCAGCTTGAGGCAGGATACAGATACGCAGTATTTT.

In nucleotides, the CDR3 is TGTGCCTGGAGCTCTGGGACATTCTATAATTCACCCCTCCACTTT. Encoded protein: CAWSSGTFYNSPLHF. J is TRBJ1-6 and V is TRBV30; possibly TRBD1 for D (6 bases). V lost 3 bases and J 3 bases, leaving 12 bases between the germline ends. Per germline, CDR1 GTSNPN and CDR2 SVGIG (reference sequence). CDR3 size: 15 residues.